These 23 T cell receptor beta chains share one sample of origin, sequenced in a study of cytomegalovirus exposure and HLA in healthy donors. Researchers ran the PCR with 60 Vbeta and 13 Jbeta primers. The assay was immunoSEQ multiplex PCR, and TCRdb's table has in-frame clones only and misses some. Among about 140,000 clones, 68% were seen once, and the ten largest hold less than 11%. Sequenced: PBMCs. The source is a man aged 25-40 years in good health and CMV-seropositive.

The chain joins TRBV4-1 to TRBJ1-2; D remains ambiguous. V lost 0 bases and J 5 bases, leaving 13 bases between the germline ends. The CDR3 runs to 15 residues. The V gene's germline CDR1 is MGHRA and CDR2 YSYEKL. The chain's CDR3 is CASSQDFREAYGYTF. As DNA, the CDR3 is TGCGCCAGCAGCCAAGACTTTCGGGAGGCGTATGGCTACACCTTC.

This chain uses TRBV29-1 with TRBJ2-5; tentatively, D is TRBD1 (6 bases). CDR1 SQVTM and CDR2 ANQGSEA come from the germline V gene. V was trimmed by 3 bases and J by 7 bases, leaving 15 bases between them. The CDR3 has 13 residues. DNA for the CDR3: TGCAGCGTTGATAGTTGGACAGAAGGGACCCAGTACTTC. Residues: CSVDSWTEGTQYF.

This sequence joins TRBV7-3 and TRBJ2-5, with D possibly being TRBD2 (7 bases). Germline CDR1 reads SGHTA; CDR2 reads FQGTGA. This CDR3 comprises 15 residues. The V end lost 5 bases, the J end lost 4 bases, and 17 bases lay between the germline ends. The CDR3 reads CASSPRGGGAETQYF. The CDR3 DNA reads TGTGCCAGCAGCCCGAGGGGGGGAGGGGCAGAGACCCAGTACTTC.

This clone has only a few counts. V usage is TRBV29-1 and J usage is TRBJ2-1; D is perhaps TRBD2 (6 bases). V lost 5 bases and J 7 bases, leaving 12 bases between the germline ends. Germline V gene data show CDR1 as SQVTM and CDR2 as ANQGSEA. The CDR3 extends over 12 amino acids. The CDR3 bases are TGCAGCGTTAGAGGTGGGGGGAATGAGCAGTTCTTC. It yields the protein CSVRGGGNEQFF.

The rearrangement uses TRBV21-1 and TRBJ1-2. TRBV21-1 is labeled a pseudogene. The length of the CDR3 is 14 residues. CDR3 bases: TGTGCCAGCAGCAAAGCGCAGAGCCCGGGTGGCTTCACCTTC. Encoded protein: CASSKAQSPGGFTF.

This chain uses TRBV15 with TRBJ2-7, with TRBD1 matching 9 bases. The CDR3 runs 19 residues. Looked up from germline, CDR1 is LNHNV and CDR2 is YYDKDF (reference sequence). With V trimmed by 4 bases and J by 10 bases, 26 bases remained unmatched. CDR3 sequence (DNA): TGTGCCACCAGCACGTTTCCCCCGCCGGCGGACAGGGGTAGGGACCAACAGTACTTC. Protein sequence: CATSTFPPPADRGRDQQYF.

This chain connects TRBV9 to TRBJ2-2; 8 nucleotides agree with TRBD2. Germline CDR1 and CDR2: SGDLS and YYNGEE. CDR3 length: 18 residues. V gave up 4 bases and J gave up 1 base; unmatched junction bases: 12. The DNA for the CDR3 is TGTGCCAGCAGCCCTGGACTAGCCGGGGGGGGGAACACCGGGGAGCTGTTTTTT. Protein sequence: CASSPGLAGGGNTGELFF.

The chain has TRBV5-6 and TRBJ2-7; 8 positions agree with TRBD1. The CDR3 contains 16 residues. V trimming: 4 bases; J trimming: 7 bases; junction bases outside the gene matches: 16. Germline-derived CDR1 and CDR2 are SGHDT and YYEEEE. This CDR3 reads CASSLGPDRGQWEQYF. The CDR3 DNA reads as TGTGCCAGCAGCCTGGGACCAGACAGGGGCCAGTGGGAGCAGTACTTC. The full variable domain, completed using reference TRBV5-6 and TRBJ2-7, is DAGVTQSPTHLIKTRGQQVTLRCSPKSGHDTVSWYQQALGQGPQFIFQYYEEEERQRGNFPDRFSGHQFPNYSSELNVNALLLGDSALYLCASSLGPDRGQWEQYFGPGTRLTVT.

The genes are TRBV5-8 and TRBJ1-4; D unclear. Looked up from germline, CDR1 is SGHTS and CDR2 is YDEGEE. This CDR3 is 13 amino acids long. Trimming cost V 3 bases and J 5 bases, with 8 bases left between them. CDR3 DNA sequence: TGTGCCAGCAGCTCTGAGATAAATGAAAAACTGTTTTTT. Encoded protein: CASSSEINEKLFF.

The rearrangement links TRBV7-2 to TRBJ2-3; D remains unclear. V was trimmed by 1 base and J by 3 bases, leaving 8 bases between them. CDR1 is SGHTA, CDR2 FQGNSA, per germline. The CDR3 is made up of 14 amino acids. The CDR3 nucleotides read TGTGCCAGCAGCTTAGGGCTAGAAACAGATACGCAGTATTTT. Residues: CASSLGLETDTQYF.

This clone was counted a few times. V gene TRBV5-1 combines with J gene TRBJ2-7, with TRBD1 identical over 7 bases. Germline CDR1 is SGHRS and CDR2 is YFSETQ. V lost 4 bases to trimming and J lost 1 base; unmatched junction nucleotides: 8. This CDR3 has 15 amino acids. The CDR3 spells CASSPVPGQSYEQYF. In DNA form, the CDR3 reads TGCGCCAGCAGCCCGGTACCGGGACAGTCCTACGAGCAGTACTTC. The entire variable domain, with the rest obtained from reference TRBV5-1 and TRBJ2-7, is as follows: KAGVTQTPRYLIKTRGQQVTLSCSPISGHRSVSWYQQTPGQGLQFLFEYFSETQRNKGNFPGRFSGRQFSNSRSEMNVSTLELGDSALYLCASSPVPGQSYEQYFGPGTRLTVT.

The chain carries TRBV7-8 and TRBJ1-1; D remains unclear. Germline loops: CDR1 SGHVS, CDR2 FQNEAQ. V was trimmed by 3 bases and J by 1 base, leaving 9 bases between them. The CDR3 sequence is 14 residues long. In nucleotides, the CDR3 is TGTGCCAGCAGCTTGAGGGTTTCGAACACTGAAGCTTTCTTT. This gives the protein CASSLRVSNTEAFF.

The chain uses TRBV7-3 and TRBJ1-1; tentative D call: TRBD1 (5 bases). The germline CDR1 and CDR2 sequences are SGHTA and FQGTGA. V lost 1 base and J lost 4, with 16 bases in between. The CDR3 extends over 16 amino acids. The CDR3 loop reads CASSLNLPGGATEAFF. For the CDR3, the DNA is TGTGCCAGCAGCTTAAATCTGCCAGGAGGGGCCACTGAAGCTTTCTTT.

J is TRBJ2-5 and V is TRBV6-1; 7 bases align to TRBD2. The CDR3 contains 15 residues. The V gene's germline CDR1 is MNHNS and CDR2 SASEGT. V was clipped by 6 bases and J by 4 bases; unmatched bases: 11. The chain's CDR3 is CASSRTSATGETQYF. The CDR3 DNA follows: TGTGCCAGCAGCCGCACTAGCGCGACGGGAGAGACCCAGTACTTC.

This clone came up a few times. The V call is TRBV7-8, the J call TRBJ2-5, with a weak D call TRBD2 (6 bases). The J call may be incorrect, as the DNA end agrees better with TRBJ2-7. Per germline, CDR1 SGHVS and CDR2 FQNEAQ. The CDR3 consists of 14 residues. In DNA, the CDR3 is TGTGCCAGCAGCTTATCTAGCGACTCCTACGAGCAGTACTTC. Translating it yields CASSLSSDSYEQYF.

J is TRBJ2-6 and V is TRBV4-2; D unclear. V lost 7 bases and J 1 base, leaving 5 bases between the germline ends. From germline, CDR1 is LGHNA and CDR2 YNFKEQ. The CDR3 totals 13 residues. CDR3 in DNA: TGTGCCAGCAAGCCTTCTGGGGCCAACGTCCTGACTTTC. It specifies CASKPSGANVLTF.

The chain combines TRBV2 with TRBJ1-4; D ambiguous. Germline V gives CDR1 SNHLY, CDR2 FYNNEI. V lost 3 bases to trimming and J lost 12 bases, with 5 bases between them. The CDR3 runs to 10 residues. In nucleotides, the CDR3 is TGTGCCAGCAGTGATATCGAACTGTTTTTT. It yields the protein CASSDIELFF.

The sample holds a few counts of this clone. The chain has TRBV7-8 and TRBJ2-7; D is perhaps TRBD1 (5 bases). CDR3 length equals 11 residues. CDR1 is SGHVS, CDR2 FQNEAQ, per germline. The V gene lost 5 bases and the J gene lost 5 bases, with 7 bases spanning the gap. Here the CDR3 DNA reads TGTGCCAGCAGCAGGGGCGACGAGCAGTACTTC. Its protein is CASSRGDEQYF.

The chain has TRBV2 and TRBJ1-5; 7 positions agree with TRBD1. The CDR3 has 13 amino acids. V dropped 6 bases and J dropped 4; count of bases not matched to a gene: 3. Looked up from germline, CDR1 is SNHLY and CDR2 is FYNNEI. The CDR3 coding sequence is TGTGCCAGCAGCTTACAGGGGAATCAGCCCCAGCATTTT. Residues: CASSLQGNQPQHF.

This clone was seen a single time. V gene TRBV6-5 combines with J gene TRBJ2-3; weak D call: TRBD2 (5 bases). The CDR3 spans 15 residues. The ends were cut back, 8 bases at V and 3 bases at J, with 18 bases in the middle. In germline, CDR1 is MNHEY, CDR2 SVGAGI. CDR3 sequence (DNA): TGTGCCAGCGGTGCGGCGGGTTTTGATACAGATACGCAGTATTTT. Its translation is CASGAAGFDTDTQYF.

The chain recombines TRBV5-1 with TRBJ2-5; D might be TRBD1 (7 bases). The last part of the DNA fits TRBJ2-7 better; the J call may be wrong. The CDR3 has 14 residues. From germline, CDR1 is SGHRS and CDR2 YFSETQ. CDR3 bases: TGCGCCAGCAGCTTTCAGGGGGGAGCCTACGAGCAGTACTTC. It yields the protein CASSFQGGAYEQYF.

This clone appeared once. The CDR3 is CASSLRGGGTDTQYF. DNA for the CDR3: TGTGCCAGCAGTTTAAGAGGTGGGGGGACAGATACGCAGTATTTT. J is TRBJ2-3 and V is TRBV28; D is perhaps TRBD2 (6 bases). This CDR3 comprises 15 residues. With 2 bases removed from V and 3 bases from J, the gap between germline ends came to 12 bases. Germline V lookup: CDR1 MDHEN, CDR2 SYDVKM. The full variable domain, rest sourced from reference TRBV28 and TRBJ2-3, is DVKVTQSSRYLVKRTGEKVFLECVQDMDHENMFWYRQDPGLGLRLIYFSYDVKMKEKGDIPEGYSVSREKKERFSLILESASTNQTSMYLCASSLRGGGTDTQYFGPGTRLTVL.

This chain's CDR3 is CASSASSGRETQYF. CDR3 DNA sequence: TGTGCCAGCAGTGCCTCTAGCGGGAGGGAGACCCAGTACTTC. The gene calls are TRBV6-1 and TRBJ2-5, with 11 bases lining up with TRBD2. Germline-derived CDR1 and CDR2 are MNHNS and SASEGT. There are 14 residues in the CDR3. Trimming cost V 4 bases and J 5 bases; bases outside gene matches: 3.